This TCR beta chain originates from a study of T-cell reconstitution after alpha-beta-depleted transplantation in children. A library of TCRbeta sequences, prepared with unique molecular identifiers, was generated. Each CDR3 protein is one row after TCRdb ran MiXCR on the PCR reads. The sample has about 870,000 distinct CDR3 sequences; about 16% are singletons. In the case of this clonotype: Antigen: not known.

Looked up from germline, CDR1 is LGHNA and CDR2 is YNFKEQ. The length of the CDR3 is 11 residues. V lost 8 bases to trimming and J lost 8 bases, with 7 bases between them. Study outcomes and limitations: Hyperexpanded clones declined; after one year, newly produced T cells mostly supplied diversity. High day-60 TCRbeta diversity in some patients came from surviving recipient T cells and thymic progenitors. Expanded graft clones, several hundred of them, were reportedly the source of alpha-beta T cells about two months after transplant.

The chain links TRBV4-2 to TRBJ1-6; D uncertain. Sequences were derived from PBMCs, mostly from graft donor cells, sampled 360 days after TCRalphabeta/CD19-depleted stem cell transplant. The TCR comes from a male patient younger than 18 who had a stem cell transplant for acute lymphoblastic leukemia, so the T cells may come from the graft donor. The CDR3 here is CASARHSPLHF. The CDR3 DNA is TGTGCCAGCGCCCGGCATTCACCCCTCCACTTT.